The 27 T cell receptor beta chains in this list originate from one sample, sequenced in a study of T cell repertoires in cytomegalovirus infection. TCRdb ran MiXCR on the reads and lists one entry per CDR3 protein. Altogether over 150,000 distinct CDR3 sequences are present, approximately 18% being singletons, with the ten largest covering under 30%. The specimen sequenced was CD8+ T cells from PBMCs. Every receptor here comes from a human donor in good health (CMV status not recorded). Some clones in this sample may be carry-over from other donors' samples.

Only a few counts were recorded for this clonotype. This rearrangement joins TRBV7-9 to TRBJ1-1, with 9 bases fitting TRBD1. The germline gives CDR1 SEHNR, CDR2 FQNEAQ (reference sequence). This CDR3 spans 17 amino acids. The trim removed 5 bases at V and 0 bases at J, leaving 10 bases unmatched. The CDR3 spells CASSDRDREGMNTEAFF. DNA of the CDR3: TGTGCCAGCAGCGACCGGGACAGGGAGGGGATGAACACTGAAGCTTTCTTT.

This chain joins TRBV4-2 and TRBJ2-3; tentatively, D is TRBD1 (5 bases). Germline V CDR1 and CDR2: LGHNA, YNFKEQ. This CDR3 contains 14 residues. Trimming stripped 1 base from V and 4 bases from J, with 9 bases between. CDR3 loop: CASSQGREADTQYF. CDR3 nucleotide sequence: TGTGCCAGCAGCCAAGGCAGGGAAGCAGATACGCAGTATTTT.

V is TRBV7-6 and J is TRBJ1-1; 7 nucleotides align to TRBD1. The germline gives CDR1 SGHVS, CDR2 FNYEAQ. This CDR3 has 14 amino acids. V shed 5 bases and J 7 bases; nucleotides not matched to a gene: 10. CDR3 sequence (DNA): TGTGCCAGCAGCCTCCTCGTGGGACAGCATGAAGCTTTCTTT. It encodes CASSLLVGQHEAFF.

The chain links TRBV12-3 or TRBV12-4 to TRBJ1-2; D is unresolved. The CDR3 sequence is 15 residues long. Trimming took off 5 bases at V and 6 bases at J, with 19 bases between the two ends. The CDR3 protein is CASSRISGRRDGYTF. The CDR3 DNA sequence: TGTGCCAGCAGTCGAATCTCCGGCAGGAGGGATGGCTACACCTTC.

The chain recombines TRBV5-1 with TRBJ2-3; D might be TRBD1 or TRBD2, each matching 6 bases. Trimming removed 2 bases from V and 0 bases from J, with 13 bases in between. Germline V gives CDR1 SGHRS, CDR2 YFSETQ. The CDR3 is 16 residues long. As DNA, the CDR3 is TGCGCCAGCAGCTTTCGAAGGGGGGCCAGCACAGATACGCAGTATTTT. It translates to CASSFRRGASTDTQYF. The variable domain in full, with the rest retrieved from reference TRBV5-1 and TRBJ2-3, is KAGVTQTPRYLIKTRGQQVTLSCSPISGHRSVSWYQQTPGQGLQFLFEYFSETQRNKGNFPGRFSGRQFSNSRSEMNVSTLELGDSALYLCASSFRRGASTDTQYFGPGTRLTVL.

This clonotype showed up just a few times. The chain links TRBV7-8 to TRBJ1-3; TRBD1 aligns across 7 bases. Germline lookup yields CDR1 SGHVS and CDR2 FQNEAQ. CDR3 length equals 20 residues. The trim removed 5 bases at V and 0 bases at J, leaving 19 bases unmatched. CDR3 loop: CASSGWDRLTDLHSGNTIYF. CDR3 in DNA: TGTGCCAGCAGCGGGTGGGACAGACTTACCGACCTCCACTCTGGAAACACCATATATTTT.

This clonotype turned up a few times. The V and J genes are TRBV12-3 or TRBV12-4 and TRBJ1-3, with D possibly TRBD1 on 6 matching bases. Trimming took off 3 bases at V and 0 bases at J, with 6 bases between the two ends. The CDR3 is made up of 14 amino acids. Here the CDR3 DNA reads TGTGCCAGCAGTTTGGACAGCTCTGGAAACACCATATATTTT. It encodes CASSLDSSGNTIYF.

V and J are TRBV24-1 and TRBJ2-2, with 9 bases aligning to TRBD1. Germline V gives CDR1 KGHDR, CDR2 SFDVKD. CDR3 length: 16 residues. With 4 bases clipped from V and 3 bases from J, the junction kept 5 bases outside the gene matches. The CDR3 spells CATSDLRTGDTGELFF. For the CDR3, the DNA is TGTGCCACCAGTGACCTCCGGACAGGGGACACCGGGGAGCTGTTTTTT.

This clonotype was counted only a few times. The CDR3 DNA reads TGTGCCAGCAGCATATACCACCGGAATAGCAATCAGCCCCAGCATTTT. This encodes CASSIYHRNSNQPQHF. This chain connects TRBV6-2 or TRBV6-3 to TRBJ1-5, with D uncertain. V was shortened by 6 bases and J by 0 bases, with 15 bases between the two germline ends. The length of the CDR3 is 16 residues. Germline V gene data show CDR1 as MNHEY and CDR2 as SVGEGT.

The V and J genes are TRBV29-1 and TRBJ2-1; D is perhaps TRBD2 (7 bases). This CDR3 region has 15 residues. CDR1 SQVTM and CDR2 ANQGSEA come from the germline V gene. Trimming removed 6 bases from V and 0 bases from J, with 15 bases in between. For the CDR3, the DNA is TGCAGCGTGGACAGCGGGAAGAGCTCCTACAATGAGCAGTTCTTC. It specifies CSVDSGKSSYNEQFF.

The chain employs TRBV29-1 and TRBJ1-2; D remains ambiguous. This CDR3 contains 13 residues. V gave up 3 bases and J gave up 2 bases, with 10 bases separating them. The V gene's germline CDR1 is SQVTM and CDR2 ANQGSEA. Here the CDR3 reads CSVEGRVNYGYTF. CDR3 sequence (DNA): TGCAGCGTTGAGGGTAGGGTCAACTATGGCTACACCTTC.

V usage is TRBV12-3 or TRBV12-4 and J usage is TRBJ2-3, with TRBD2 as a possible D gene (7 bases). This CDR3 region has 15 residues. Between the trimmed V and J ends, which lost 4 bases and 5 bases, there was a span of 16 bases. The CDR3 DNA reads as TGTGCCAGCAGTTCGGCCCCCGGGGGGCGAGATACGCAGTATTTT. Protein sequence: CASSSAPGGRDTQYF.

The rearrangement joins TRBV7-2 to TRBJ1-2, with D possibly TRBD1 on 6 matching bases. The germline gives CDR1 SGHTA, CDR2 FQGNSA. V was cut by 9 bases and J by 4 bases, with 15 bases left in between. This CDR3 has 13 amino acids. The CDR3 region has the DNA TGTGCCAGAACAGGGAGCGTGGGCTATGGCTACACCTTC. Its translation: CARTGSVGYGYTF.

The sample holds a few counts of this clonotype. The chain links TRBV6-2 or TRBV6-3 to TRBJ2-1; 7 positions agree with TRBD2. Germline CDR1 MNHEY, CDR2 SVGEGT. Losses at the gene ends were 2 bases for V and 3 bases for J; bases not matched to a gene: 7. The CDR3 is made up of 16 amino acids. The CDR3 region has the DNA TGTGCCAGCAGTTACGAGCGGGGAGCAAACTACAATGAGCAGTTCTTC. It translates to CASSYERGANYNEQFF.

The V and J genes are TRBV20-1 and TRBJ2-3; 8 positions agree with TRBD2. The germline V gene has CDR1 DFQATT and CDR2 SNEGSKA (reference sequence). V dropped 1 base and J dropped 11; count of bases not matched to a gene: 2. The CDR3 extends over 11 amino acids. In DNA, the CDR3 is TGCAGTGCTAGAGTGGCGGGGGGGCAGTATTTT. Its protein is CSARVAGGQYF.

Details on this clonotype: This clone may be a read error of a much larger clone one base away. The chain joins TRBV7-2 to TRBJ1-1; D is ambiguous. CDR3 length: 13 amino acids. Germline V CDR1 and CDR2: SGHTA, FQGNSA. CDR3 in DNA: TGTGTCAGCAGCTCCGTCCTGAACACTGAAGCTTTCTTT. Its translation: CVSSSVLNTEAFF.

This chain connects TRBV14 to TRBJ2-7, with D maybe TRBD1 (6 bases). V was cut by 4 bases and J by 7 bases, with 14 bases left in between. There are 13 residues in the CDR3. Germline CDR1 reads SGHDN; CDR2 reads FVKESK. Here the CDR3 DNA reads TGTGCCAGCAGCCGAGACAGGATCAGGGAGCAGTACTTC. It encodes CASSRDRIREQYF.

The chain is built from TRBV30 and TRBJ2-1, with TRBD2 matching 10 bases. Germline lookup yields CDR1 GTSNPN and CDR2 SVGIG (reference sequence). This CDR3 is built from 15 residues. With V trimmed by 1 base and J by 6 bases, 6 bases remained unmatched. This chain's CDR3 is CAWSAPSGGGNEQFF. The CDR3 region has the DNA TGTGCCTGGAGTGCACCAAGCGGGGGGGGCAATGAGCAGTTCTTC.

CDR3 DNA sequence: TGTGCCAGCAGTGAATCTGACCCGGGGGTTTTGACTGAAGCTTTCTTT. Protein: CASSESDPGVLTEAFF. The rearrangement uses TRBV2 and TRBJ1-1, with D maybe TRBD1 (5 bases). With 2 bases removed from V and 5 bases from J, the gap between germline ends came to 18 bases. CDR3 length equals 16 residues. Germline V gives CDR1 SNHLY, CDR2 FYNNEI.

The J gene is TRBJ2-1, the V gene TRBV5-1; D possibly corresponds to TRBD1 (6 bases). CDR3 length: 16 residues. Germline V gives CDR1 SGHRS, CDR2 YFSETQ. V was cut by 7 bases and J by 0 bases, with 17 bases left in between. CDR3: CASAWQGPISYNEQFF. DNA for the CDR3: TGCGCCAGCGCATGGCAGGGGCCAATCTCCTACAATGAGCAGTTCTTC.

This clonotype has just a few counts. CDR3 sequence reads: CSADRLPNQPQHF. As DNA, the CDR3 is TGCAGTGCTGACAGACTCCCGAATCAGCCCCAGCATTTT. The chain is built from TRBV20-1 and TRBJ1-5, with D possibly matching TRBD1 (5 bases). The CDR3 has 13 residues. Germline CDR1 is DFQATT and CDR2 is SNEGSKA (reference sequence). Deletions cut 5 bases from V and 4 bases from J, with 12 bases between.

This chain uses TRBV28 with TRBJ1-4; 10 bases agree with TRBD1. V lost 7 bases to trimming and J lost 10 bases; unmatched junction nucleotides: 9. The CDR3 sequence is 14 residues long. Germline CDR1 MDHEN, CDR2 SYDVKM. The CDR3 reads CASKRDRGGGKLFF. The CDR3 region has the DNA TGTGCCAGCAAAAGGGACAGGGGAGGAGGAAAACTGTTTTTT.

V gene TRBV7-2 combines with J gene TRBJ1-6; 8 bases fit TRBD1. V shed 0 bases and J 0 bases; nucleotides not matched to a gene: 7. The germline V gene encodes CDR1 SGHTA and CDR2 FQGNSA. This CDR3 has 19 residues. The CDR3 DNA follows: TGTGCCAGCAGCTTAGCGACGACAGGGGTGGCCTCCTATAATTCACCCCTCCACTTT. Protein sequence: CASSLATTGVASYNSPLHF.

This clonotype appeared a few times. This chain links TRBV20-1 with TRBJ2-5; D gene uncertain. The CDR3 has 12 amino acids. The V end lost 1 base, the J end lost 2 bases, and 5 bases lay between the germline ends. Germline-derived CDR1 and CDR2 are DFQATT and SNEGSKA (reference sequence). This CDR3 is CSARAVQETQYF. In DNA form, the CDR3 reads TGCAGTGCTAGAGCCGTGCAAGAGACCCAGTACTTC.

The J gene is TRBJ1-4, the V gene TRBV28; D gene uncertain. This CDR3 spans 15 amino acids. Trimming left V 6 bases short and J 0 bases short, with 11 bases between. Per the germline V gene, CDR1 is MDHEN and CDR2 is SYDVKM. CDR3 coding DNA: TGTGCCAGCAGCCCAGCCCGTGCAACTAATGAAAAACTGTTTTTT. It is translated as CASSPARATNEKLFF.

This clonotype was seen ten or more times. The rearrangement joins TRBV7-2 to TRBJ2-7; D not certain. The V end lost 5 bases, the J end lost 5 bases, and 22 bases lay between the germline ends. The CDR3 spans 16 residues. Germline lookup yields CDR1 SGHTA and CDR2 FQGNSA. As DNA, the CDR3 is TGTGCCAGCAGCCTGATAGGGTTACTCAGTATCGACGAGCAGTACTTC. Amino acid sequence: CASSLIGLLSIDEQYF.

The V gene is TRBV6-2 or TRBV6-3, the J gene TRBJ2-3, with D perhaps TRBD1 (6 bases). V was cut by 5 bases and J by 0 bases, with 9 bases left in between. Germline V gene lookup returns CDR1 MNHEY and CDR2 SVGEGT. The length of the CDR3 is 14 residues. In DNA form, the CDR3 reads TGTGCCAGCAGTCCCCAGGGGAGCACAGATACGCAGTATTTT. This translates into CASSPQGSTDTQYF.